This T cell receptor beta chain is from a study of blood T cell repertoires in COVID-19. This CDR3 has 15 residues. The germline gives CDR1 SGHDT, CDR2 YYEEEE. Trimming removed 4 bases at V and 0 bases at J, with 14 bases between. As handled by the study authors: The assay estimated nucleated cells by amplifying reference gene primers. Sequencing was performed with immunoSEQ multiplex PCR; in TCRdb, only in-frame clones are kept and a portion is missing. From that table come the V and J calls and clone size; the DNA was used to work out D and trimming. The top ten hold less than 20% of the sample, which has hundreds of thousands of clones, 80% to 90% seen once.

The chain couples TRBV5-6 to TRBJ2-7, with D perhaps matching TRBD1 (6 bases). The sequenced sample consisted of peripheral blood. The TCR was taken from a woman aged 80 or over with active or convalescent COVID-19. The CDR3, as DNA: TGTGCCAGCAGCGACACAGGGACCTTCTCCTACGAGCAGTACTTC. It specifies CASSDTGTFSYEQYF.